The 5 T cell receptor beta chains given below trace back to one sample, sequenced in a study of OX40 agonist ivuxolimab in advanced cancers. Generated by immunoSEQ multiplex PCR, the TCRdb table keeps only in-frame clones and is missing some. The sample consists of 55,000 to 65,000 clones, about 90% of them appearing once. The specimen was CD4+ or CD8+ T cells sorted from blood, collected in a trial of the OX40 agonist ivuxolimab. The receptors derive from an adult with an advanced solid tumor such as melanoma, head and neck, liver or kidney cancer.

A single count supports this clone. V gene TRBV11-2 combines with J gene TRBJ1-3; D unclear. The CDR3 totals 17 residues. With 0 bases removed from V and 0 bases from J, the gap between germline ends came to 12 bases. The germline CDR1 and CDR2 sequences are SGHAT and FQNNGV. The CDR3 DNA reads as TGTGCCAGCAGCTTAGAAACTCTCTTTTTCTCTGGAAACACCATATATTTT. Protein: CASSLETLFFSGNTIYF.

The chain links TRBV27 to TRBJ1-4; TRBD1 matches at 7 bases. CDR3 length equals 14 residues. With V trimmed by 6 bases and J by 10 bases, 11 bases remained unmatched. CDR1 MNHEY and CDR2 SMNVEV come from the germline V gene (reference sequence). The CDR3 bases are TGTGCCAGCAGCAAAGACAGGGAAGGCGGAAAACTGTTTTTT. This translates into CASSKDREGGKLFF.

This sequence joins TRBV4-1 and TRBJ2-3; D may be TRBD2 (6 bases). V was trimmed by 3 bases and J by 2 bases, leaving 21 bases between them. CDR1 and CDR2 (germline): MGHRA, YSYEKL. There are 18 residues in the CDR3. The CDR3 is CASSQPFLTRRFTDTQYF. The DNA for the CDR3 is TGCGCCAGCAGCCAGCCCTTCCTGACTAGACGGTTCACAGATACGCAGTATTTT.

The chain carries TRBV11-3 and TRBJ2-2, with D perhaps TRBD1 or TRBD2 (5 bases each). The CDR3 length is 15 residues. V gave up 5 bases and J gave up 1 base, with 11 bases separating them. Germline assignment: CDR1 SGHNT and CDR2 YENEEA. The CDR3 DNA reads TGTGCCAGCAGCCCAGGGACGGTGAACACCGGGGAGCTGTTTTTT. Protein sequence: CASSPGTVNTGELFF.

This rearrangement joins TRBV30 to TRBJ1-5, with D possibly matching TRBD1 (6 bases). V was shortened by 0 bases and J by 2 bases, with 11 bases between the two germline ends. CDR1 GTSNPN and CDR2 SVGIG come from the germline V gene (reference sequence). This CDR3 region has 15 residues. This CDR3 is CAWSVGGAGNQPQHF. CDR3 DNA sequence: TGTGCCTGGAGTGTCGGGGGGGCCGGCAATCAGCCCCAGCATTTT.